The rows below give T cell receptor beta chains drawn from one sample of a study of blood T cell repertoires in COVID-19. The repertoire was sequenced with immunoSEQ multiplex PCR; TCRdb's copy has only in-frame clones and lacks some. The table records around 160,000 clones, just under 80% of them present only once. The sample consisted of peripheral blood. The source of these receptors is a woman over 75 with acute or convalescent COVID-19. Both conserved end residues are part of each CDR3. A D gene is named only where the DNA matches it firmly. Clone sizes are given selectively: once, few, many, or a class where the clone is expanded.

V: TRBV5-1
J: TRBJ2-3
size: -
D: -
DNA: TGCGCCAGCAGCCGACTACAAAGCACAGATACGCAGTATTTT
CDR3: CASSRLQSTDTQYF

V: TRBV6-5
J: TRBJ2-7
size: -
D: -
DNA: TGTGCCAGCCATAAACAGCCTTGGGACGAGCAGTACTTC
CDR3: CASHKQPWDEQYF

V: TRBV6-6
J: TRBJ2-7
size: -
D: -
DNA: TGTGCCAGCAGTTACACCCCCGGGTCCTACGAGCAGTACTTC
CDR3: CASSYTPGSYEQYF

V: TRBV15
J: TRBJ2-1
size: -
D: TRBD2
DNA: TGTGCCACCAGCAGAGGGGCACTAGCGGGGGCCTACAATGAGCAGTTCTTC
CDR3: CATSRGALAGAYNEQFF

V: TRBV6-4
J: TRBJ1-4
size: -
D: -
DNA: TGTGCCAGCAGTCCAGGGCGTGCGCCGAATGAAAAACTGTTTTTT
CDR3: CASSPGRAPNEKLFF

V: TRBV30
J: TRBJ1-4
size: -
D: TRBD1
DNA: TGTGCCTGGAGTCAACAGGGGGCCCTTGAAAAACTGTTTTTT
CDR3: CAWSQQGALEKLFF

V: TRBV3-1/TRBV3-2
J: TRBJ1-1
size: -
D: -
DNA: TGTGCCAGCAGCCCGTCGACAGAAAGGTCTGAAGCTTTCTTT
CDR3: CASSPSTERSEAFF

V: TRBV3-1/TRBV3-2
J: TRBJ2-3
size: -
D: -
DNA: TGTGCCAGCAGCCAAGTCCAGGGGAACACAGATACGCAGTATTTT
CDR3: CASSQVQGNTDTQYF

V: TRBV19
J: TRBJ1-6
size: -
D: -
DNA: TGTGCCAGTAGTCGTGCGGGGGTGGGGGAGTCACCCCTCCACTTT
CDR3: CASSRAGVGESPLHF

V: TRBV5-5
J: TRBJ1-1
size: -
D: TRBD1
DNA: TGTGCCAGCAGGTCATATACAGGGGCTTGGGAAGCTTTCTTT
CDR3: CASRSYTGAWEAFF

V: TRBV6-5
J: TRBJ1-2
size: -
D: TRBD1
DNA: TGTGCCAGCAGAAAAAACAGGGGGACGGGCTACACCTTC
CDR3: CASRKNRGTGYTF

V: TRBV6-5
J: TRBJ1-5
size: -
D: TRBD1
DNA: TGTGCCAGCAGCTTACAGGGGAATCAGCCCCAGCATTTT
CDR3: CASSLQGNQPQHF

V: TRBV2
J: TRBJ1-1
size: -
D: -
DNA: TGTGCCAGCAGTATCTACAGGGAACGGACTGAAGCTTTCTTT
CDR3: CASSIYRERTEAFF

V: TRBV19
J: TRBJ1-5
size: -
D: -
DNA: TGTGCCAGTAGTATCGAGAGGGCTAATCAGCCCCAGCATTTT
CDR3: CASSIERANQPQHF

V: TRBV7-9
J: TRBJ1-3
size: -
D: TRBD1
DNA: TGTGCCAGCAGCGTGGGACAGGGTGGTGGAAACACCATATATTTT
CDR3: CASSVGQGGGNTIYF

V: TRBV3-1/TRBV3-2
J: TRBJ2-7
size: -
D: -
DNA: TGTGCCAGCAGCCGCCTAGGAGCCGGAGAGCAGTACTTC
CDR3: CASSRLGAGEQYF

V: TRBV11-3
J: TRBJ2-3
size: -
D: TRBD2
DNA: TGTGCCAGCAGCGAGGGACTAGCGAGCACAGATACGCAGTATTTT
CDR3: CASSEGLASTDTQYF

V: TRBV5-8
J: TRBJ2-7
size: -
D: TRBD1
DNA: TGTGCCAGCAGCTACCGGGACAGAACTTACGAGCAGTACTTC
CDR3: CASSYRDRTYEQYF

V: TRBV19
J: TRBJ1-2
size: few
D: TRBD1
DNA: TGTGCCAGTAGCCTTATTACCGGGACAGGGGGTGGCTACACCTTC
CDR3: CASSLITGTGGGYTF

V: TRBV23-1
J: TRBJ1-1
size: -
D: TRBD1
DNA: TGCGCCAGCAGTCACTACGGGACAGGGGAGGAATGGTCTGAAGCTTTCTTT
CDR3: CASSHYGTGEEWSEAFF

V: TRBV19
J: TRBJ2-3
size: -
D: -
DNA: TGTGCCAGTAGTCTGGGACTTCGCACAGATACGCAGTATTTT
CDR3: CASSLGLRTDTQYF

V: TRBV19
J: TRBJ1-2
size: once
D: TRBD1
DNA: TGTGCCAGTACCCCAACCGGGACAGGGTATGGCTACACCTTC
CDR3: CASTPTGTGYGYTF

V: TRBV7-2
J: TRBJ1-1
size: -
D: -
DNA: TGTGCCAGCAGCGTCAAACAGGGAACTGAAGCTTTCTTT
CDR3: CASSVKQGTEAFF

V: TRBV27
J: TRBJ1-2
size: -
D: TRBD1
DNA: TGTGCCAGCAGACCTACAGGGGGCAAGGGCTACACCTTC
CDR3: CASRPTGGKGYTF

V: TRBV7-9
J: TRBJ1-2
size: few
D: TRBD1
DNA: TGTGCCAGCAGCTCCGGGACAGGGCATTATGGCTACACCTTC
CDR3: CASSSGTGHYGYTF

V: TRBV5-1
J: TRBJ2-5
size: -
D: TRBD2
DNA: TGCGCCAGCAGCCTTACAGCGGGAGAAGAGACCCAGTACTTC
CDR3: CASSLTAGEETQYF

V: TRBV11-3
J: TRBJ2-2
size: -
D: TRBD2
DNA: TGTGCCAGCAGTTTGAGGCGGGGGGCACCAAGGGCGGAGCTGTTTTTT
CDR3: CASSLRRGAPRAELFF

V: TRBV6-1
J: TRBJ1-5
size: -
D: TRBD1
DNA: TGTGCCAGCAGTGCCTGGGACAGGGGAGCCAATCAGCCCCAGCATTTT
CDR3: CASSAWDRGANQPQHF

V: TRBV6-5
J: TRBJ2-7
size: few
D: -
DNA: TGTGCCAGCAGTTACGACCCCACTAGCTACGAGCAGTACTTC
CDR3: CASSYDPTSYEQYF

V: TRBV5-1
J: TRBJ1-3
size: -
D: TRBD1
DNA: TGCGCCAGCAGCCGTACGGACAGGGGGAGAGGAAACACCATATATTTT
CDR3: CASSRTDRGRGNTIYF

V: TRBV7-8
J: TRBJ1-2
size: few
D: TRBD1
DNA: TGTGCCAGCAGCCGCACAGGGGGAGACTATGGCTACACCTTC
CDR3: CASSRTGGDYGYTF

V: TRBV6-1
J: TRBJ2-3
size: -
D: -
DNA: TGTGCCAGCAGTGAAGCCGAAGACTATACGCAGTATTTT
CDR3: CASSEAEDYTQYF

V: TRBV5-1
J: TRBJ2-7
size: -
D: TRBD1
DNA: TGCGCCAGCAGCTTGGAGGTGACAGGGGTAAAGTACTTC
CDR3: CASSLEVTGVKYF

V: TRBV5-1
J: TRBJ2-7
size: -
D: TRBD2
DNA: TGCGCCAGCAGCTTCCTAGCGGAGACCTACGAGCAGTACTTC
CDR3: CASSFLAETYEQYF